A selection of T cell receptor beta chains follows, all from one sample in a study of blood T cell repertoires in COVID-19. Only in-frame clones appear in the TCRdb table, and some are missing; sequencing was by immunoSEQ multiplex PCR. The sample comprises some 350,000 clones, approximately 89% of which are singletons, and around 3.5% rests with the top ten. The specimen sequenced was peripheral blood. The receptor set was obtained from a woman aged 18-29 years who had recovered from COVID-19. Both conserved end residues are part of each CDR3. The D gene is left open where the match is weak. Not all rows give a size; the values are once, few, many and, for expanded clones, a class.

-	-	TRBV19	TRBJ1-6	CASSNYRAPLHF	TGTGCCAGTAGTAATTACAGGGCCCCCCTCCACTTT
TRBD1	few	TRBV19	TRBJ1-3	CASSIWDRSFSGNTIYF	TGTGCCAGTAGTATATGGGACAGGTCGTTCTCTGGAAACACCATATATTTT
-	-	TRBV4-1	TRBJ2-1	CASSQDPTGYNEQFF	TGCGCCAGCAGCCAAGATCCAACAGGTTACAATGAGCAGTTCTTC
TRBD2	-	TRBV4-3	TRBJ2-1	CASSQDIPRIAGTSGILLFF	TGCGCCAGCAGCCAAGATATCCCCCGAATTGCCGGGACTAGCGGAATCCTGCTGTTCTTC
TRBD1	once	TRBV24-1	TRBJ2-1	CATNAQGASRNEQFF	TGTGCCACCAACGCACAGGGGGCAAGTAGGAATGAGCAGTTCTTC
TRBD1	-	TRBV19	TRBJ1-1	CASSIRGPTEAFF	TGTGCCAGTAGTATCAGGGGGCCCACTGAAGCTTTCTTT
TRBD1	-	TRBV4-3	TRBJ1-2	CASSQDRTGRAGYTF	TGCGCCAGCAGCCAAGACAGGACAGGGCGTGCTGGCTACACCTTC
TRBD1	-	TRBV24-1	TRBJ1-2	CATIGQGTHYGYTF	TGTGCCACCATCGGACAGGGGACGCACTATGGCTACACCTTC
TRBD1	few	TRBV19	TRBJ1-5	CASSILGTENQPQHF	TGTGCCAGTAGTATCCTCGGGACAGAAAATCAGCCCCAGCATTTT
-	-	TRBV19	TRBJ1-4	CASSIGTATNEKLFF	TGTGCCAGTAGTATAGGGACAGCAACTAATGAAAAACTGTTTTTT
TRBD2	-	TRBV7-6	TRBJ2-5	CASSRASGFWETQYF	TGTGCCAGCAGCCGAGCTAGCGGTTTTTGGGAGACCCAGTACTTC
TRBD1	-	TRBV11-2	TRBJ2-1	CASSLRWTGEDEQFF	TGTGCCAGCAGCTTAAGATGGACAGGGGAGGATGAGCAGTTCTTC
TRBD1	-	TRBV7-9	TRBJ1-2	CASSLQGVYGYTF	TGTGCCAGCAGCCTACAGGGGGTCTATGGCTACACCTTC
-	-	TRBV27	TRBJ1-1	CASSSEGRGNTEAFF	TGTGCCAGCAGTTCCGAGGGCAGGGGGAACACTGAAGCTTTCTTT
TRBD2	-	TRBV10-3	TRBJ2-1	CAISESSGGDNEQFF	TGTGCCATCAGTGAGTCTAGCGGGGGGGACAATGAGCAGTTCTTC
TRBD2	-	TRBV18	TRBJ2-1	CASSPFLAGGSYNEQFF	TGTGCCAGCTCACCCTTCTTAGCGGGAGGTTCCTACAATGAGCAGTTCTTC
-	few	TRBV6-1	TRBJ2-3	CASSEARDTQYF	TGTGCCAGCAGTGAGGCTAGGGATACGCAGTATTTT
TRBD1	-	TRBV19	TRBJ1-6	CASRTGGSYNSPLHF	TGTGCCAGCAGGACAGGGGGCTCCTATAATTCACCCCTCCACTTT
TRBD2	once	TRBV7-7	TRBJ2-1	CASSLGGSGRLAGHYNEQFF	TGTGCCAGCAGCTTAGGGGGGTCGGGTAGGCTAGCGGGCCACTACAATGAGCAGTTCTTC
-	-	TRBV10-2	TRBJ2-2	CASSRGGGELFF	TGCGCCAGCAGTCGGGGAGGCGGGGAGCTGTTTTTT
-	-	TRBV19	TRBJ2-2	CASSRRGGDTGELFF	TGTGCCAGTAGCCGAAGGGGGGGAGACACCGGGGAGCTGTTTTTT
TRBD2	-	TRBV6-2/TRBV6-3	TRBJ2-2	CASSVRSLAGAGELFF	TGTGCCAGCAGCGTCCGGAGTCTAGCGGGAGCCGGGGAGCTGTTTTTT
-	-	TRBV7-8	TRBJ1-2	CASSPEIYTF	TGTGCCAGCAGCCCCGAGATCTACACCTTC
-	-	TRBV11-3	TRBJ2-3	CASSSQGHPRRAGLTDTQYF	TGTGCCAGCAGCTCACAGGGACACCCCAGGAGAGCGGGGCTCACAGATACGCAGTATTTT